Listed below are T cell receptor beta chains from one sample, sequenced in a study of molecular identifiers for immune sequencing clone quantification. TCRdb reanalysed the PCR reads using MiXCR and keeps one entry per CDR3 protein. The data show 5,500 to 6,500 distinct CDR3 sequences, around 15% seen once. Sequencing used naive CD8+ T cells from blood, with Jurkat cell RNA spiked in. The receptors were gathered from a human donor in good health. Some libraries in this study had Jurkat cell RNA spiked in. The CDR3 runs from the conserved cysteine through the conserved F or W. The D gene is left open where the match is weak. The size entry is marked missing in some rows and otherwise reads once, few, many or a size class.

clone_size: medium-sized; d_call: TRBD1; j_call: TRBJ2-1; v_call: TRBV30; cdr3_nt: TGTGCCTGGAGTGAAGGGACAGGCCCGAACAATGAGCAGTTCTTC; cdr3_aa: CAWSEGTGPNNEQFF
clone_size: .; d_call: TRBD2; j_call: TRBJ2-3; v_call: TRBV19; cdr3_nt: TGTGCCAGTAGTATGACGAGGGCCTCGGGACTAGCGGTCACAGATACGCAGTATTTT; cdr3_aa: CASSMTRASGLAVTDTQYF
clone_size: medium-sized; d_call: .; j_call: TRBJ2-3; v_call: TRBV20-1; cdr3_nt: TGCAGTGCTACTACCAGGCGGGGGCCGTATACATCGCAGTATTTT; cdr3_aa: CSATTRRGPYTSQYF
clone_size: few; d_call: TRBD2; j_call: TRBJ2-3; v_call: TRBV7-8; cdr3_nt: TGTGCCTGCAGCTTTTTAGCGGGGGGCTCAGATACGCAGTATTTT; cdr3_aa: CACSFLAGGSDTQYF
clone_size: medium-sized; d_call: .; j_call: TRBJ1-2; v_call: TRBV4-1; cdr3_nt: TGCGCCAGCAGCCGCAGGACAGACTCGACGAAAACCTATGGCTACACCTTC; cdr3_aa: CASSRRTDSTKTYGYTF
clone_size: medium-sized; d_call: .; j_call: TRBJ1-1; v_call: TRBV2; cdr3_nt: TGTGCCAGCAGTGAAGCAGCTCGGGCTTTCTTT; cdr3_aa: CASSEAARAFF
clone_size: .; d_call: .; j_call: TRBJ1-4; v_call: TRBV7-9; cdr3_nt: TGTGCCAGCGGCTATTCCCGGGAGTCAACTAATGAAAAACCGTTTTTT; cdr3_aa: CASGYSRESTNEKPFF
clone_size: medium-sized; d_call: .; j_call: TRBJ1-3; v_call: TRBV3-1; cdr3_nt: TGTGCCAGCAGCCAAGATCAGGCTTGGAGGAACTCTGGAAACACCATATATTTT; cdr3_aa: CASSQDQAWRNSGNTIYF
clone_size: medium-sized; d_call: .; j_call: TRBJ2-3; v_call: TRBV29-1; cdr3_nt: TGCAGCCTTAAGGAGTTCTCCGGCACAGATACGCAGTATTTT; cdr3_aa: CSLKEFSGTDTQYF
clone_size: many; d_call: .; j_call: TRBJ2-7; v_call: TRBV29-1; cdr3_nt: TGCAGCGTTGACGACATAAATTACGAGCAGTACTTC; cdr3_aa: CSVDDINYEQYF
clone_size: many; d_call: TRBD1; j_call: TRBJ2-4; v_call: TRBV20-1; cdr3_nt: TGCAGTGCTAGCACAGGGGTTTTGAACATTCAGTACTTC; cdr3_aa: CSASTGVLNIQYF
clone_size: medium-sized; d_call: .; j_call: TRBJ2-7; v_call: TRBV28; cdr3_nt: TGTGCCAGCAGTTTTCGGAGAAGCTCCTACGAGCAGTACTTC; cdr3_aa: CASSFRRSSYEQYF
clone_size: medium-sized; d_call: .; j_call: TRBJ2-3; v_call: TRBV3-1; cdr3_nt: TGTGCCAGCAGCGCCGAAGGGACGTTCTCGGGCACAGATACGCAGTATTTT; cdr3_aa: CASSAEGTFSGTDTQYF
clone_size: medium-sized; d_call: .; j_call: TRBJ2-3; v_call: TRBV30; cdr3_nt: TGTGCCTGGAGTGTACTCCGCACAGATACGCAGTATTTT; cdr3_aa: CAWSVLRTDTQYF
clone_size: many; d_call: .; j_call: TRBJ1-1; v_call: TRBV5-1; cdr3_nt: TGCGCCAGCAGCATAACAGGTGAAGCTTTCTTT; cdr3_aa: CASSITGEAFF
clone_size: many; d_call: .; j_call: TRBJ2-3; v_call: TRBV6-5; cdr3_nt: TGTGCCAGCAGTTCCGGGACATTAGATACGCAGTATTTT; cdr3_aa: CASSSGTLDTQYF
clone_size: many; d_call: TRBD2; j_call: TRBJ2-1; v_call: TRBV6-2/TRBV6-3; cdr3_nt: TGTGCCAGCAGTTACTCGACGGGGGGGGAGTACAATGAGCAGTTCTTC; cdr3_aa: CASSYSTGGEYNEQFF
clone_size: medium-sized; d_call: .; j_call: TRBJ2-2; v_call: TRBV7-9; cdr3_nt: TGTGCCAGCAGCTTATCCACGACCCCGAACACCGGGGAGCTGTTTTTT; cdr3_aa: CASSLSTTPNTGELFF
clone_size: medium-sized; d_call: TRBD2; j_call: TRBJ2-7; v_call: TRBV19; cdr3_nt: TGTGCCAGTAGTCCGGGACTAGCGGGAGGTTTTTACGAGCAGTACTTC; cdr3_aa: CASSPGLAGGFYEQYF
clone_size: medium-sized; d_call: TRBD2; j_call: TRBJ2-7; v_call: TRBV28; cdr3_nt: TGTGCCAGCAGTTTACTAGCGGGAGGGGACGAGCAGTACTTC; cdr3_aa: CASSLLAGGDEQYF
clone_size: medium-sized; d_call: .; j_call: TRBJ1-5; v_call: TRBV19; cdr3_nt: TGTGCCAGTAGGCCCGCCGGGGGCAATAGGCCCCAGCATTTT; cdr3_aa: CASRPAGGNRPQHF
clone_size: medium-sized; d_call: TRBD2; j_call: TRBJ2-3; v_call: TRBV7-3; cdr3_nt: TGTGCCAGCAGCTTAATGGCGGGGGTGGTAGATACGCAGTATTTT; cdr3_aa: CASSLMAGVVDTQYF
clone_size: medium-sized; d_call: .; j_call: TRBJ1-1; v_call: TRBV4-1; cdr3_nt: TGCGCCAGCAGCCGAGGGGCGGGGGTGGACACTGAAGCTTTCTTT; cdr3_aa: CASSRGAGVDTEAFF
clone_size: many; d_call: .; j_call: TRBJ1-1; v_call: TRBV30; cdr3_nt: TGTGCCTGGACTCAGGACCCGAACACTGAAGCTTTCTTT; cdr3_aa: CAWTQDPNTEAFF
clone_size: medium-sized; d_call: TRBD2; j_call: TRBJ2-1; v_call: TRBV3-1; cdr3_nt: TGTGCCAGCAGCCAGGGGAGCGGGGGGGCCTACAATGAGCAGTTCTTC; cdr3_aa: CASSQGSGGAYNEQFF
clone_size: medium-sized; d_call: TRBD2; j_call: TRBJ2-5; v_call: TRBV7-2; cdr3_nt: TGTGCCAGCAGCTCAGGGGTGCTAGCGGGAGAAGAGACCCAGTACTTC; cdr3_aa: CASSSGVLAGEETQYF
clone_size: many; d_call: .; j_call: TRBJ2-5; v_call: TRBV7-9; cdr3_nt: TGTGCCAGCAGAACCACTACCGGAGGATCCGGAGAGACCCAGTACTTC; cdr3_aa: CASRTTTGGSGETQYF
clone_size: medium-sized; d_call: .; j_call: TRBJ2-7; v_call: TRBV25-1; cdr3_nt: TGTGCCAGCAGTGACCCTTGGGCAGGGCAGCGGCAGTACTTC; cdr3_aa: CASSDPWAGQRQYF
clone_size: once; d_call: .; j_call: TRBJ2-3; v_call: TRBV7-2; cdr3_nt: TGTGCCAGCAGCTCCCTTGCGGCAGATACGCAGTATTTT; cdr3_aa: CASSSLAADTQYF
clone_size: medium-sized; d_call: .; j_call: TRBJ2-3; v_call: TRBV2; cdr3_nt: TGTGCCAGCAGTGAAGGAAGGCCAACAGATACGCAGTATTTT; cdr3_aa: CASSEGRPTDTQYF